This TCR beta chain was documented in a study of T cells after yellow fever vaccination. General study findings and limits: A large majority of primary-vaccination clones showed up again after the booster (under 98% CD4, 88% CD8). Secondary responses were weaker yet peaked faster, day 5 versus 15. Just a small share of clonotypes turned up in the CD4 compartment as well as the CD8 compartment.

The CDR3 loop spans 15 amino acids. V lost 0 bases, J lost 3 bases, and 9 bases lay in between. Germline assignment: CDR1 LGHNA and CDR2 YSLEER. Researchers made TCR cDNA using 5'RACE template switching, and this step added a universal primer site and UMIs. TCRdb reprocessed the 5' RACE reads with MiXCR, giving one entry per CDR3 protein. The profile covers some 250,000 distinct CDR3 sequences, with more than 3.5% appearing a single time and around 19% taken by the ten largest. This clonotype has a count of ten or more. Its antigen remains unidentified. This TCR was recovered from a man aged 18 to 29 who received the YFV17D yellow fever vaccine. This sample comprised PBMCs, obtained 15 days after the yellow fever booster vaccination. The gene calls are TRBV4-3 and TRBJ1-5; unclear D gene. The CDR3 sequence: CASSQDPGYNQPQHF. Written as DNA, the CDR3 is TGCGCCAGCAGCCAAGACCCGGGGTACAATCAGCCCCAGCATTTT.